This TCR beta chain was identified in a study of shared clonotypes between healthy human individuals. Background on the study: Every donor yielded three CD4 naive, three CD4 memory, two CD8 naive and one CD8 memory plate. Study-level findings and limits: Generally, naive subsets (rather than memory subsets) showed larger estimated richness. Sampling involved blood alone; tissue repertoires likely differ. A small donor pool kept down the genetic and exposure-history diversity that was represented.

The method was immunoSEQ multiplex PCR; TCRdb's version includes in-frame clones alone and lacks a portion of them. The sample carries around 1,900,000 clones, roughly 95% recorded once. Worth noting for this clone: The antigen remains undetermined.

Naivety among CD8 cells was defined by CD45RO negativity and positive CCR7 selection, thereby excluding terminally differentiated effector memory CD45RA+ cells. The V and J ends lost 1 base and 4 bases, in that order; junction bases with no gene match: 10. The CDR3 loop spans 18 amino acids. The V gene's germline CDR1 is MGHRA and CDR2 YSYEKL. This receptor was identified in a young man in good health. Some clones in this sample may be carry-over from other donors' samples. The material sequenced was naive CD8+ T cells from PBMCs. The V and J genes are TRBV4-1 and TRBJ2-6; 7 nucleotides align to TRBD1. The CDR3 spells CASSQVLQGVLGANVLTF. CDR3 coding DNA: TGCGCCAGCAGCCAAGTGCTTCAGGGGGTGCTAGGGGCCAACGTCCTGACTTTC.